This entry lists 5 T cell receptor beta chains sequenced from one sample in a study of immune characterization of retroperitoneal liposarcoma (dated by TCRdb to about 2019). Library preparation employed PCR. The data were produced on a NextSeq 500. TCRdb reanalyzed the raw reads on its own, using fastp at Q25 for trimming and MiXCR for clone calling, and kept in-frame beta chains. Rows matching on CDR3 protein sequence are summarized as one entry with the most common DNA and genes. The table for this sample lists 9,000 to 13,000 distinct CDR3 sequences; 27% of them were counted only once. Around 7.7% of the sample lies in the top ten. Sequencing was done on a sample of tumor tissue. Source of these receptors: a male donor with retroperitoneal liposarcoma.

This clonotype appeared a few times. This CDR3 reads CASTPTGFGGETQFF. As DNA, the CDR3 is TGTGCCAGCACCCCGACAGGGTTTGGGGGAGAGACCCAGTTCTTC. This chain links TRBV25-1 with TRBJ2-5; 7 bases are a match to TRBD1. The better agreement between TRBJ2-1 and the DNA end casts doubt on the J call. Germline V lookup: CDR1 MGHDK, CDR2 SYGVNS. This CDR3 has 15 amino acids.

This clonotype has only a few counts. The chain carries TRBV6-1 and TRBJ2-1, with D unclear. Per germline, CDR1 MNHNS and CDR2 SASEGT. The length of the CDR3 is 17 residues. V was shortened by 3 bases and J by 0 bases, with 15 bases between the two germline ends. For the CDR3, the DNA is TGTGCCAGCAGTGACCCGTCAACCCGAAACTCCTACAATGAGCAGTTCTTC. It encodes CASSDPSTRNSYNEQFF.

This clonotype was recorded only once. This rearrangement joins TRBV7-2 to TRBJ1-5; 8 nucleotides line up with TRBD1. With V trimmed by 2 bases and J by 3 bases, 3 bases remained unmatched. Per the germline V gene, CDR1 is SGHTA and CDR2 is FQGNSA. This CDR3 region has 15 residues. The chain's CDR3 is CASSLRTGNNQPQHF. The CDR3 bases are TGTGCCAGCAGCTTACGGACAGGGAACAATCAGCCCCAGCATTTT. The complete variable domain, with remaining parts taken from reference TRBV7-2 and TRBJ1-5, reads GAGVSQSPSNKVTEKGKDVELRCDPISGHTALYWYRQSLGQGLEFLIYFQGNSAPDKSGLPSDRFSAERTGGSVSTLTIQRTQQEDSAVYLCASSLRTGNNQPQHFGDGTRLSIL.

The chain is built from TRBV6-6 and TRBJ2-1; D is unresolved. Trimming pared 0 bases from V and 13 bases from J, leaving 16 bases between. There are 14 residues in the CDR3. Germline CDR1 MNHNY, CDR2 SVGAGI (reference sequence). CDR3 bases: TGTGCCAGCAGTTACTCGAGTCGTCAAGAGACCCAGTTCTTC. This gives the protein CASSYSSRQETQFF.

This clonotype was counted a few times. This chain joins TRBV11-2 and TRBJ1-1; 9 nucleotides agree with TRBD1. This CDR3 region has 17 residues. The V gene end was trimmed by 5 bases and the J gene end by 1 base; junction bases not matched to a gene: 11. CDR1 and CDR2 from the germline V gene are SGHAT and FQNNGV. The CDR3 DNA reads TGTGCCAGCAGCGCGGCCGAAGGGACAGGGCCGAACACTGAAGCTTTCTTT. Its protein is CASSAAEGTGPNTEAFF.